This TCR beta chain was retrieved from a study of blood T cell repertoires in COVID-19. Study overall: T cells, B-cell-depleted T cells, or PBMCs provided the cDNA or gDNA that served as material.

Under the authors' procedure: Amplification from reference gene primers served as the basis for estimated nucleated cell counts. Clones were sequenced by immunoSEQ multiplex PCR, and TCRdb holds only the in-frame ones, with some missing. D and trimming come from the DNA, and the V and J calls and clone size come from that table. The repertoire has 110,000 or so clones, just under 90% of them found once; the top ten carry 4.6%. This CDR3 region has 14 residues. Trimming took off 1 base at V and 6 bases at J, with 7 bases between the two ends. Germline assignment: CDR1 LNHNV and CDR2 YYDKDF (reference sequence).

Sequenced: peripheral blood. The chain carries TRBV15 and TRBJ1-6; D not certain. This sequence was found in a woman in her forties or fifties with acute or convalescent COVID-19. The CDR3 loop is CATSRASRNSPLHF. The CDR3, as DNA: TGTGCCACCAGCAGAGCCTCCCGTAATTCACCCCTCCACTTT.